The clone carrying this TCR beta chain was counted many times. The data were obtained in a study of neurological immune-mediated disorders. This CDR3 region has 12 residues. Trimming cost V 6 bases and J 6 bases, with 11 bases left between them. The germline CDR1 and CDR2 sequences are DFQATT and SNEGSKA (reference sequence). 5'RACE with 10-nucleotide random UMIs produced the cDNA. MiXCR, run by TCRdb on the 5' RACE reads, gives a single entry per CDR3 protein. The data hold roughly 80,000 distinct CDR3 sequences, with more than 15% observed a single time. The sequence was collected from a woman in her thirties or forties in good health. The source material was PBMCs. This chain uses TRBV20-1 with TRBJ2-2; D gene unclear. CDR3 in amino acids: CSAPGGPGELFF. The CDR3 nucleotides are TGCAGTGCCCCAGGTGGGCCCGGGGAGCTGTTTTTT.